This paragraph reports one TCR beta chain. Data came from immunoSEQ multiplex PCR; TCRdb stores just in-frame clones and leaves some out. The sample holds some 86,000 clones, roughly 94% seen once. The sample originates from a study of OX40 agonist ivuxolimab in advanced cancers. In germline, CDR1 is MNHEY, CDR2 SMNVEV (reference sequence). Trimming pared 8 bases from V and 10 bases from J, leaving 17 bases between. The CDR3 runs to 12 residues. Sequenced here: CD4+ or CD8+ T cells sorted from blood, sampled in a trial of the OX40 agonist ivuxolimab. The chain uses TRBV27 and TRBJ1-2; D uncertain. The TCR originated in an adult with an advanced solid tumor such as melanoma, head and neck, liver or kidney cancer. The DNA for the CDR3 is TGTGCCAGCCAATCCGGACCCCATGACTACACCTTC. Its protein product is CASQSGPHDYTF.